Listed below are T cell receptor beta chains from one sample, sequenced in a study of blood T cell repertoires in COVID-19. The method was immunoSEQ multiplex PCR; TCRdb's version includes in-frame clones alone and lacks a portion of them. The sample has under 200,000 clones; about 82% are singletons. Sequenced material: PBMCs or T cells enriched from blood (not recorded which). The receptors stem from a middle-aged man with acute COVID-19. The conserved cysteine and the conserved F or W are not part of the CDR3 here. Each record gives: V gene, J gene, D gene, CDR3 protein. A D gene is named only where the DNA matches it firmly.

v_gene: TRBV4-3
j_gene: TRBJ2-7
d_gene: TRBD1
CDR3aa: ASSQDGTGGYEQY

v_gene: TRBV6-5
j_gene: TRBJ1-1
d_gene: NA
CDR3aa: ASSIRGDTEAF

v_gene: TRBV27
j_gene: TRBJ2-6
d_gene: TRBD1
CDR3aa: ASGFYRGPGANVLT

v_gene: TRBV7-2
j_gene: TRBJ2-1
d_gene: NA
CDR3aa: ASSRDSSYNEQF

v_gene: TRBV19
j_gene: TRBJ2-6
d_gene: NA
CDR3aa: ASSTGDGANVLT

v_gene: TRBV5-1
j_gene: TRBJ2-2
d_gene: NA
CDR3aa: ASSSEGAGTGELF

v_gene: TRBV6-2/TRBV6-3
j_gene: TRBJ2-5
d_gene: NA
CDR3aa: ASSYSGGRERTQY

v_gene: TRBV3-1/TRBV3-2
j_gene: TRBJ1-2
d_gene: NA
CDR3aa: ASSQSRRALGYT

v_gene: TRBV4-1
j_gene: TRBJ2-7
d_gene: NA
CDR3aa: ASSQEEAESYEQY

v_gene: TRBV2
j_gene: TRBJ1-2
d_gene: TRBD1
CDR3aa: ASKQGGLGYT

v_gene: TRBV4-2
j_gene: TRBJ2-3
d_gene: NA
CDR3aa: ATRSSYTDTQY

v_gene: TRBV6-1
j_gene: TRBJ1-2
d_gene: TRBD1
CDR3aa: ASSDRDRGYT

v_gene: TRBV6-6
j_gene: TRBJ1-2
d_gene: NA
CDR3aa: ASSSRPKKGHFFDYGYT

v_gene: TRBV4-3
j_gene: TRBJ1-3
d_gene: NA
CDR3aa: ASSQDTSSGNTIY

v_gene: TRBV6-5
j_gene: TRBJ2-7
d_gene: TRBD2
CDR3aa: ASSYEREMVEQY

v_gene: TRBV6-6
j_gene: TRBJ2-7
d_gene: NA
CDR3aa: ASSYSTGSSYEQY

v_gene: TRBV29-1
j_gene: TRBJ2-5
d_gene: NA
CDR3aa: SPGQIQETQY

v_gene: TRBV21-1
j_gene: TRBJ2-3
d_gene: NA
CDR3aa: ASSTRGSSGTDTQY

v_gene: TRBV29-1
j_gene: TRBJ2-1
d_gene: TRBD2
CDR3aa: SSESGISFNEQF

v_gene: TRBV11-2
j_gene: TRBJ2-6
d_gene: TRBD1
CDR3aa: ASSRTGDGANVLT

v_gene: TRBV28
j_gene: TRBJ1-4
d_gene: TRBD1
CDR3aa: ASSLDRGAEKLF